This TCR beta chain was found in a study of cytomegalovirus exposure and HLA in healthy donors. Overall study: The 600 to 800 first-cohort repertoires shared a platform with the 130 or so validation repertoires, as reported in a later analysis. Study outcomes and limitations: The authors confirmed in vitro that three CMV-associated chains were specific for CMV antigens. According to reports, the classifier identified cytomegalovirus status with high specificity and sensitivity. In a later analysis, first-cohort TCR clusters were found to tend to co-occur in the roughly 120 validation repertoires.

The table lists this clone with a count of one. Its specificity is unknown. J lost 0 bases, V lost 4 bases, and 3 bases had no gene match. CDR3 length: 14 residues. Germline CDR1 reads MNHNS; CDR2 reads SASEGT. Here immunoSEQ multiplex PCR was the method, and the copy in TCRdb shows in-frame clones only, minus some. The sample contains fewer than 200,000 clones, roughly nine tenths of which appear only once. The chain links TRBV6-1 to TRBJ2-7; TRBD1 matches at 7 bases. The sequenced material came from PBMCs. This TCR came from a woman between 18 and 29 years old in good health and CMV-seropositive. The CDR3 DNA follows: TGTGCCAGCAGTGTGGGACAGAACTCCTACGAGCAGTACTTC. Its translation: CASSVGQNSYEQYF.